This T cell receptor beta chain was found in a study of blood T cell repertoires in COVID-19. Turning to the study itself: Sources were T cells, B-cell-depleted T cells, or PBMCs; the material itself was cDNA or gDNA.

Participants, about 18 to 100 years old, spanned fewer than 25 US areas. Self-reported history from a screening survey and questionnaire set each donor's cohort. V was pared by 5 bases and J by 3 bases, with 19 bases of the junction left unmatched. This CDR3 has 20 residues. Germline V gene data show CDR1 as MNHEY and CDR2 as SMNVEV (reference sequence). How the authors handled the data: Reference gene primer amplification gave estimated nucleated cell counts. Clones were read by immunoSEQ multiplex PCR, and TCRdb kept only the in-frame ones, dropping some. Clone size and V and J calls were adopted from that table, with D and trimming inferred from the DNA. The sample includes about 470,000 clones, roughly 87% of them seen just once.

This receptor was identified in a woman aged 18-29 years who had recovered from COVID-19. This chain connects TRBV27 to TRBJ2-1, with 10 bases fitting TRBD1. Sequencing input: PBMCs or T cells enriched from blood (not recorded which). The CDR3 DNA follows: TGTGCCAGCAGTCGGGGTCCGTGGACAGGGGGGGGATTAGTCTACAATGAGCAGTTCTTC. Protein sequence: CASSRGPWTGGGLVYNEQFF.